This T cell receptor (beta chain) stems from a study of tumor-infiltrating lymphocytes in localized non-small cell lung cancer. On the study more broadly: Some samples were collected after neoadjuvant chemotherapy; smokers, never-smokers and several histologies were included. Tumor tissue and non-adjacent uninvolved lung came from each patient.

The CDR3 totals 15 residues. V trimming: 4 bases; J trimming: 8 bases; junction bases outside the gene matches: 8. The germline V gene has CDR1 MGHRA and CDR2 YSYEKL. Regarding this clone: Antigen unknown.

Libraries were prepared by immunoSEQ multiplex PCR; TCRdb keeps only in-frame clonotypes and omits some of them. The sample has about 12,000 clones, 70% to 80% seen once; the top ten hold around 16%. Notes on the study in general: TCR sequencing covered a subset of patients with enough tissue. IM1 and IM2 tumors showed no difference in T-cell fraction.

The rearrangement links TRBV4-1 to TRBJ1-2; 12 nucleotides agree with TRBD1. The receptor was derived from a human donor with non-small cell lung cancer. Input material: uninvolved lung tissue not adjacent to the tumor. CDR3 amino acids: CASSRGGQGAGGYTF. As DNA, the CDR3 is TGCGCCAGCAGCCGAGGGGGACAGGGGGCCGGCGGCTACACCTTC.